A selection of T cell receptor beta chains follows, all from one sample in a study of identical twins. TCRdb re-derived calls from the 5' RACE reads in MiXCR, one entry per CDR3 protein. The data contain fewer than 650,000 distinct CDR3 sequences, more than 9% of them singletons. This sample also belongs to another study, concerning yellow fever vaccine responses in identical twins.

What was sequenced was PBMCs. The receptor set was obtained from a woman aged 18-35 years in good health. CDR3s leave out the opening cysteine and the closing phenylalanine or tryptophan.

TRBV9 | ASSVGFSGTGHQETQY
TRBV5-4 | ASSFGGLAGTYEQY
TRBV28 | ASSLWPEQY
TRBV5-1 | ASSLVGHTDTQY
TRBV5-1 | ASTWTSGNYEQF
TRBV29-1 | SVGQGIGEQY
TRBV5-1 | ASSLQGFSYNEQF
TRBV4-3 | ASSQLRGDSYEQY
TRBV28 | ASSFGQGLDYGYT
TRBV11-1 | ASSLTSGTVLYEQY
TRBV12-3/TRBV12-4 | ASSLYGPEKLF
TRBV7-9 | ASSLEFPTYNEQF
TRBV11-2 | ASSQTGQNNEQF
TRBV5-1 | ASSLRMSYEQY
TRBV29-1 | SVESGQRGGTDTQY
TRBV14 | ASSQYIQGDQETQY
TRBV20-1 | SARLSYSELAGVYEQY
TRBV10-3 | AISEWRTSGSTDTQY
TRBV7-8 | ASSLQGGTNEQF
TRBV6-1 | ASFQGLGQPQH
TRBV10-3 | AISGLAGGSTDTQY
TRBV20-1 | SARGVGPSTQY
TRBV2 | ASSEWDREGTEAF
TRBV29-1 | SVSSRDRPYEQY
TRBV29-1 | SVLGFEQY
TRBV20-1 | SAIFSGASSYNEQF
TRBV12-3/TRBV12-4 | TSSPLRGSGRFHEQY
TRBV18 | ASSPLGSSRERY
TRBV29-1 | SVQRSAVSYEQY